Sequencing of this TCR beta chain was carried out in a study of T cells in Graves' hyperthyroidism and ophthalmopathy. Across the whole study: Sampling of peripheral blood happened at initial diagnosis, prior to any treatment.

This CDR3 is built from 14 residues. Germline V gives CDR1 GTSNPN, CDR2 SVGIG (reference sequence). V shed 0 bases and J shed 5 bases, with 13 bases lying between them. Whole-study results and caveats: Expanded thyroid clonotypes (above 0.001) were mostly also found in blood.

Ophthalmopathy cases scored 3 or more on the Clinical Activity Score and 4 or more on NOSPECS grade, with duration below 3 months. Reasons for excluding patients were uncontrolled infection, other autoimmune disease, pregnancy or lactation. Comments on this clonotype: The antigen remains unidentified.

Template material for amplifying TCR beta CDR3 regions consisted of RNA transcripts. First-round RT-PCR with HTBI primers amplified the TCR CDR3 region. MiXCR, run by TCRdb on the multiplex PCR reads, gives a single entry per CDR3 protein. The sample holds 500,000 to 750,000 distinct CDR3 sequences, approximately 15% seen once. This chain connects TRBV30 to TRBJ2-5; the D gene could be TRBD1 or TRBD2 (6 bases each). The receptor comes from a woman between 18 and 29 years old with Graves' ophthalmopathy. Source material: blood. CDR3 nucleotide sequence: TGTGCCTGGAGTGTAGGGGGGAAAACTGAGACCCAGTACTTC. Protein product: CAWSVGGKTETQYF.